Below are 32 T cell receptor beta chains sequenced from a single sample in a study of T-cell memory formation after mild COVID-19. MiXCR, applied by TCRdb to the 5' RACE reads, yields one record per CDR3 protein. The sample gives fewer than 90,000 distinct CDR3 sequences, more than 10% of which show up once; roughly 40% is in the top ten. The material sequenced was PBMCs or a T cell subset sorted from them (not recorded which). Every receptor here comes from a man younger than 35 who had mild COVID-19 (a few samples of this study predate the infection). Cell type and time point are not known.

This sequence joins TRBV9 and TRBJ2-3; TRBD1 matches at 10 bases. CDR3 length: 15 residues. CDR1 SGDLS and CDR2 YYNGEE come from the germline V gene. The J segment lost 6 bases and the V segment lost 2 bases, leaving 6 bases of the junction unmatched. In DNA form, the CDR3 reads TGTGCCAGCAGCGTTGGGACAGGGGAAGGGGATACGCAGTATTTT. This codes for CASSVGTGEGDTQYF.

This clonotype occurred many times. The CDR3 DNA sequence: TGTGCCAGCAGCGGTTTAGCGGGGGGGAGGTACAATGAGCAGTTCTTC. Translation gives CASSGLAGGRYNEQFF. The chain couples TRBV9 to TRBJ2-1, with 11 bases lining up with TRBD2. The germline V gene encodes CDR1 SGDLS and CDR2 YYNGEE. The CDR3 runs to 16 residues. J was trimmed by 4 bases and V by 3 bases; bases with no gene match: 6.

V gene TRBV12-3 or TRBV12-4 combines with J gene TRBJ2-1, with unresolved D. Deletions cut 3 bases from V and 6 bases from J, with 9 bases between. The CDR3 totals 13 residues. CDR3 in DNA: TGTGCCAGCAGTTTGATCCTTGGCAATGAGCAGTTCTTC. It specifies CASSLILGNEQFF.

Written as DNA, the CDR3 is TGTGCCAGCAGTCATCGCTCAGGGTTCAACGAGCAGTACGTC. Encoded protein: CASSHRSGFNEQYV. The rearrangement links TRBV6-2 or TRBV6-3 to TRBJ2-7, with D possibly being TRBD1 (5 bases). Trimming took off 5 bases at V and 5 bases at J, with 16 bases between the two ends. In germline, CDR1 is MNHEY, CDR2 SVGEGT. The CDR3 consists of 14 residues.

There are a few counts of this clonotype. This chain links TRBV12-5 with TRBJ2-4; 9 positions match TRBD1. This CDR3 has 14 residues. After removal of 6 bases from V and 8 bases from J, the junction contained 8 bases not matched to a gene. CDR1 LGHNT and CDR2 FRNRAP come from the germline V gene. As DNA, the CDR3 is TGTGCTAGTGGCAAACCGGGACAGGGCCACATTCAGTACTTC. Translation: CASGKPGQGHIQYF. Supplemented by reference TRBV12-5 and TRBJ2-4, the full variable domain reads DARVTQTPRHKVTEMGQEVTMRCQPILGHNTVFWYRQTMMQGLELLAYFRNRAPLDDSGMPKDRFSAEMPDATLATLKIQPSEPRDSAVYFCASGKPGQGHIQYFGAGTRLSVL.

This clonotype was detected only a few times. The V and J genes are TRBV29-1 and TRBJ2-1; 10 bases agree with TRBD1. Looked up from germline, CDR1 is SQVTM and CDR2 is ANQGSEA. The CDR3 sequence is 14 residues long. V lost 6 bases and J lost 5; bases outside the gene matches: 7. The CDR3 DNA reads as TGCAGCGTAGAGGTGGGGACAGGGGACAATGAGCAGTTCTTC. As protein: CSVEVGTGDNEQFF.

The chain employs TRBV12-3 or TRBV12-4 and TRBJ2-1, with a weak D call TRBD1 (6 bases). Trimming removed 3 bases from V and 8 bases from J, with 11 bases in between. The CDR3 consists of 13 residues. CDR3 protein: CASSFIHRDEQFF. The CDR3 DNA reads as TGTGCCAGCAGTTTTATCCACAGGGATGAGCAGTTCTTC.

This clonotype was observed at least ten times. The CDR3 region has the DNA TGTGCCAGCAGCTTAGCGCCGGGCACAGATACGCAGTATTTT. Translating it yields CASSLAPGTDTQYF. The V and J genes are TRBV7-9 and TRBJ2-3; D not certain. V lost 0 bases, J lost 1 base, and 5 bases lay in between. The germline V gene has CDR1 SEHNR and CDR2 FQNEAQ (reference sequence). The CDR3 covers 14 residues.

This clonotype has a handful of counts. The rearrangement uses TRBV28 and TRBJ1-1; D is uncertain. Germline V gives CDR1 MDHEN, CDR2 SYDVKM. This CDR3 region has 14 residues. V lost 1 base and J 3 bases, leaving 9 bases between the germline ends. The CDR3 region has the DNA TGTGCCAGCAGTTTATTCCGGGTGGACACTGAAGCTTTCTTT. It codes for CASSLFRVDTEAFF.

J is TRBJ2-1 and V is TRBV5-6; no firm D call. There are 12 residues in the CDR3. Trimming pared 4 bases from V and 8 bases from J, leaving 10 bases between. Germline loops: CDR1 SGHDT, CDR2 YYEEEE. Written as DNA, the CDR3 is TGTGCCAGCAGCCTTGGACGATATGAGCAGTTCTTC. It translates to CASSLGRYEQFF.

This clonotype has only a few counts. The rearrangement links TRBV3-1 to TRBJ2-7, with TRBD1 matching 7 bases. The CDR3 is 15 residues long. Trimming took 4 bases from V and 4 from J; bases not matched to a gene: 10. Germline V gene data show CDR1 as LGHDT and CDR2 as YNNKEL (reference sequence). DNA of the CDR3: TGTGCCAGCAGCCTGCGACCGGGACAGTCATACGAGCAGTACTTC. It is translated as CASSLRPGQSYEQYF.

The CDR3 nucleotides are TGTGCCAGTAGACAGGGGGCGCGTGGCTACACCTTC. This gives the protein CASRQGARGYTF. This rearrangement joins TRBV19 to TRBJ1-2; 9 bases fit TRBD1. J was trimmed by 7 bases and V by 6 bases; bases with no gene match: 3. CDR1 and CDR2 (germline): LNHDA, SQIVND (reference sequence). The length of the CDR3 is 12 residues.

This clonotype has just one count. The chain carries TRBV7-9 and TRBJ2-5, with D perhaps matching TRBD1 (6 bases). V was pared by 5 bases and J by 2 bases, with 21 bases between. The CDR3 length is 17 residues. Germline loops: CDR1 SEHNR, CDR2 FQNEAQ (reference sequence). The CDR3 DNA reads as TGTGCCAGCAGCCCCTGGGGCCGACAGGCCAGGCAAGAGACCCAGTACTTC. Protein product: CASSPWGRQARQETQYF.

The CDR3 region has the DNA TGTGCCAGCAGCTTAGTGGGGTTCACCGGGGAGCTGTTTTTT. Its protein is CASSLVGFTGELFF. This sequence joins TRBV7-9 and TRBJ2-2; D call uncertain. Trimming removed 1 base from V and 4 bases from J, with 7 bases in between. From germline, CDR1 is SEHNR and CDR2 FQNEAQ (reference sequence). This CDR3 spans 14 amino acids.

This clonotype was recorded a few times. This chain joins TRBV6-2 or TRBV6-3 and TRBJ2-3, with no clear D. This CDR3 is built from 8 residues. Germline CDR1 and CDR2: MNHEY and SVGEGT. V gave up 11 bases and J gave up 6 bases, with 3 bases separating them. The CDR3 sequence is CAGDTQYF. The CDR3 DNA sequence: TGTGCCGGGGATACGCAGTATTTT.

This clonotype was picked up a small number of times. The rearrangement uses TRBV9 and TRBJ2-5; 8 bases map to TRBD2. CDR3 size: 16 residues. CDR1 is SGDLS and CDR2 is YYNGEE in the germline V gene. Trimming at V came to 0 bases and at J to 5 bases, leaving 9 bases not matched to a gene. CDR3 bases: TGTGCCAGCAGCGTAGTCCCGGGGGGGCCTAGGGAGACCCAGTACTTC. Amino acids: CASSVVPGGPRETQYF.

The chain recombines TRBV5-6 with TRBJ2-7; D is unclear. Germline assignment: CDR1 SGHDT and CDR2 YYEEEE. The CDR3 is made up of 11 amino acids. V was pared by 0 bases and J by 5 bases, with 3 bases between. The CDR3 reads CASSLGDEQYV. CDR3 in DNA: TGTGCCAGCAGCTTGGGGGACGAGCAGTACGTC.

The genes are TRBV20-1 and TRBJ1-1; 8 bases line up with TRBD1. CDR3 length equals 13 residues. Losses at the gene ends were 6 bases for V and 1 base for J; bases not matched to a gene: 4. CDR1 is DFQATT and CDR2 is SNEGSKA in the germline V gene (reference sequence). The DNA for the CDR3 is TGCAGTGCCCCGGACAGGGAGAACACTGAAGCTTTCTTT. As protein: CSAPDRENTEAFF.

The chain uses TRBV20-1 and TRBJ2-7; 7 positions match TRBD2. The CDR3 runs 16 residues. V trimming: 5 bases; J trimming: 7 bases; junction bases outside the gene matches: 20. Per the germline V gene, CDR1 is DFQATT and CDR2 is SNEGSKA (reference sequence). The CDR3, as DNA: TGCAGTGCTGAAAACCCCTCGGGACTACTTTCGGAAGAGCAGTACTTC. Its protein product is CSAENPSGLLSEEQYF.

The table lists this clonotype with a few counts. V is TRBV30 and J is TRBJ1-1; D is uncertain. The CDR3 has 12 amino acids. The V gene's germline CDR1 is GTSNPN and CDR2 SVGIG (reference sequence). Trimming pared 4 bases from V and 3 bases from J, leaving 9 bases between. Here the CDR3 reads CAWNNGYTEAFF. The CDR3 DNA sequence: TGTGCCTGGAATAACGGGTACACTGAAGCTTTCTTT.

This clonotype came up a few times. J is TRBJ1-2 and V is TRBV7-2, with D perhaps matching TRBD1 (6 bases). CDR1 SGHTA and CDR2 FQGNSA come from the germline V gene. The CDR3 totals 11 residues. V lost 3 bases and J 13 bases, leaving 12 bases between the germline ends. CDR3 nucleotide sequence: TGTGCCAGCAGCTTGGAGGGGGTTTGCACCTTC. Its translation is CASSLEGVCTF.

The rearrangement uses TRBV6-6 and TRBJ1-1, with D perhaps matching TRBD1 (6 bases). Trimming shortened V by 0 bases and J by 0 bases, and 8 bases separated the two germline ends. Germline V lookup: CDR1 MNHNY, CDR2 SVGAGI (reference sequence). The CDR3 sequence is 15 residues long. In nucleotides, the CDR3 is TGTGCCAGCAGTTACTCACAGGGATTGAACACTGAAGCTTTCTTT. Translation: CASSYSQGLNTEAFF.

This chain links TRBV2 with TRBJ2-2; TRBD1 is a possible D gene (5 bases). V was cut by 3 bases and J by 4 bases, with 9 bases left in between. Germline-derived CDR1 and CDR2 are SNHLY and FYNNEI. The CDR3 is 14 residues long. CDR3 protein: CASSDRAITGELFF. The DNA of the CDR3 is TGTGCCAGCAGTGACAGGGCGATCACCGGGGAGCTGTTTTTT.

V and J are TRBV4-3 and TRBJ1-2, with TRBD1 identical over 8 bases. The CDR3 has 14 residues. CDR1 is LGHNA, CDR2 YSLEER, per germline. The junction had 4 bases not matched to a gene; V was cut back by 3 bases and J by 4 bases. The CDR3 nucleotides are TGCGCCAGCAGCCACCCAGGGGGCCTCTATGGCTACACCTTC. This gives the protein CASSHPGGLYGYTF.

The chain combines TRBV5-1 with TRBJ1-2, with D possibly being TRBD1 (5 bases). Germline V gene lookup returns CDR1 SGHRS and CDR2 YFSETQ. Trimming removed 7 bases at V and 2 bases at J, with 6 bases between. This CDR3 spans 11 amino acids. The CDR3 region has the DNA TGCGCCAGCGGGGGGAACTATGGCTACACCTTC. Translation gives CASGGNYGYTF.

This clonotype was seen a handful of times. CDR3 protein: CSVSTGQETQYF. DNA of the CDR3: TGCAGCGTTTCGACTGGACAAGAGACCCAGTACTTC. The chain couples TRBV29-1 to TRBJ2-5; D is unclear. CDR1 is SQVTM and CDR2 is ANQGSEA in the germline V gene. The CDR3 covers 12 residues. With 5 bases removed from V and 2 bases from J, the gap between germline ends came to 9 bases.

Here the CDR3 DNA reads TGTGCCAGCAGCTTAGAGGGGGAAGGCTCTGGAAACACCATATATTTT. Amino acid sequence: CASSLEGEGSGNTIYF. The V gene is TRBV7-6, the J gene TRBJ1-3, with a weak D call TRBD1 (6 bases). The V gene's germline CDR1 is SGHVS and CDR2 FNYEAQ. This CDR3 has 16 residues. V dropped 1 base and J dropped 0 bases, with 10 bases sitting between them.

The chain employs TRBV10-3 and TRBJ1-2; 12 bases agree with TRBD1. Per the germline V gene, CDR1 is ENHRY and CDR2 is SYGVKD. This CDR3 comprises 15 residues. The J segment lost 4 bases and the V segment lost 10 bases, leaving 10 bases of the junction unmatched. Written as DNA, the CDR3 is TGTGCCAGCCGGGACAGGGGGCGCGAAGGCTATGGCTACACCTTC. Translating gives CASRDRGREGYGYTF.

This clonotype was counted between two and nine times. The CDR3 DNA follows: TGTGCCAGCAGCCAGGGACCCTGGGGCGATGAGCAGTTCTTC. It specifies CASSQGPWGDEQFF. This chain connects TRBV14 to TRBJ2-1, with D perhaps being TRBD1 or TRBD2 (5 bases each). Germline CDR1 is SGHDN and CDR2 is FVKESK. The CDR3 covers 14 residues. V was pared by 3 bases and J by 8 bases, with 14 bases between.

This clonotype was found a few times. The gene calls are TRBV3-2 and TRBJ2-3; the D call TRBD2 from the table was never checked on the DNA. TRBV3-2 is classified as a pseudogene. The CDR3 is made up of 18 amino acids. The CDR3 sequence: CASSQDLHLQRGKDTQYF. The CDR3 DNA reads TGTGCCAGCAGCCAAGATCTTCATCTACAGCGGGGTAAAGATACGCAGTATTTT.

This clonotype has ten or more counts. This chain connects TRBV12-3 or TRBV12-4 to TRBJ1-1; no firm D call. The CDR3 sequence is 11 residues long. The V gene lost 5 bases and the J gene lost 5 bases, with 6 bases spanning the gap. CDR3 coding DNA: TGTGCCAGCAGTAGAGGGACTGAAGCTTTCTTT. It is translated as CASSRGTEAFF.

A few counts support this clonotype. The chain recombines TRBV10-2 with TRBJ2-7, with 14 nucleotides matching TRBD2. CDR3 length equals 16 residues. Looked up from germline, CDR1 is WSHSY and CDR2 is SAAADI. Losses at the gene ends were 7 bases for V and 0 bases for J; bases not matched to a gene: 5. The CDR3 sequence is CASTLGLAGASYEQYF. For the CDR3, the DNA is TGCGCCAGCACCCTGGGACTAGCGGGGGCCTCCTACGAGCAGTACTTC.